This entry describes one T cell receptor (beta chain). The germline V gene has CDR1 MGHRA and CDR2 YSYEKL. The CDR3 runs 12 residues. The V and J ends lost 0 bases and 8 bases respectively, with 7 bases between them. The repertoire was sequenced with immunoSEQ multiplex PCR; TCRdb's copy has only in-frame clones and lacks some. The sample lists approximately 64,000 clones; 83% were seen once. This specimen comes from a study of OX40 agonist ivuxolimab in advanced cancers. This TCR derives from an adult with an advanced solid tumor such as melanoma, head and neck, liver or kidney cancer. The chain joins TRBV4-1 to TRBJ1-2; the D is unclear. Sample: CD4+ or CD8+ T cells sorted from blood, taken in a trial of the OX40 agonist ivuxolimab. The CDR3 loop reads CASSQDSRGYTF. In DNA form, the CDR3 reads TGCGCCAGCAGCCAAGACTCGAGGGGCTACACCTTC.